Each of the 5 T cell receptor beta chains below was sequenced from the same sample in a study of shared clonotypes between healthy human individuals. The repertoire was sequenced with immunoSEQ multiplex PCR; TCRdb's copy has only in-frame clones and lacks some. The repertoire holds a few million clones, with 85% to 95% as singletons. The sequencing sample was made of naive CD4+ T cells sorted from blood. Regarding subset: CD45RA+ positively selected. The source of these receptors is a man between 18 and 29 years old in good health.

The chain links TRBV10-1 to TRBJ2-3; 10 bases are a match to TRBD2. This CDR3 has 15 amino acids. CDR1 is WNHNN and CDR2 is SYGVQD in the germline V gene (reference sequence). V lost 3 bases to trimming and J lost 6 bases; unmatched junction nucleotides: 6. The CDR3 region has the DNA TGCGCCAGCAGTGAACGGCTAGCGGGAGAGGATACGCAGTATTTT. This encodes CASSERLAGEDTQYF.

This chain uses TRBV9 with TRBJ2-2; 7 bases align to TRBD1. The CDR3 totals 15 residues. Trimming cost V 5 bases and J 2 bases; bases outside gene matches: 6. Germline CDR1 reads SGDLS; CDR2 reads YYNGEE. The CDR3 reads CASRKQGSNTGELFF. The CDR3 coding sequence is TGTGCCAGCAGAAAACAGGGGTCTAACACCGGGGAGCTGTTTTTT.

This clone occurred once. The chain combines TRBV28 with TRBJ2-1; 10 positions match TRBD2. The CDR3 is made up of 20 amino acids. Germline CDR1 and CDR2: MDHEN and SYDVKM. Losses at the gene ends were 5 bases for V and 2 bases for J; bases not matched to a gene: 18. Here the CDR3 DNA reads TGTGCCAGCAGTCCCCGACCATTGAAACTAGCGGGGATTCCCTACAATGAGCAGTTCTTC. This translates into CASSPRPLKLAGIPYNEQFF.

V usage is TRBV7-9 and J usage is TRBJ1-2; 8 bases map to TRBD1. Trimming took 4 bases from V and 0 from J; bases not matched to a gene: 7. The CDR3 length is 16 residues. CDR1 and CDR2 from the germline V gene are SEHNR and FQNEAQ (reference sequence). The CDR3 region is CASSSTGAGANYGYTF. The CDR3 DNA reads as TGTGCCAGCAGCTCGACAGGGGCCGGGGCTAACTATGGCTACACCTTC.

The rearrangement uses TRBV6-5 and TRBJ2-7, with 12 positions matching TRBD2. The V gene end was trimmed by 2 bases and the J gene end by 6 bases; junction bases not matched to a gene: 8. The CDR3 is 16 residues long. From germline, CDR1 is MNHEY and CDR2 SVGAGI. CDR3 amino acids: CASSYDLAGGPLEQYF. The CDR3 bases are TGTGCCAGCAGTTACGATCTAGCGGGGGGGCCCCTCGAGCAGTACTTC.